The 9 T cell receptor beta chains below were found in one sample sequenced in a study of CD8 T cells in Susac syndrome (dated by TCRdb to the late 2010s). Library preparation was by the immunoSEQ multiplex PCR assay. RNA was extracted using the RNeasy kit, and about 0.5 to 1 microgram was reverse transcribed with random hexamers. Through fastp at Q25 and MiXCR, TCRdb rebuilt clones from the public reads, retaining in-frame beta chains. Merged by CDR3 protein, the rows form single entries marked with the most common genes and DNA. The table for this sample lists approximately 200,000 distinct CDR3 sequences; nearly 97% of them were counted only once. Around 0.09% of the sample goes to the ten largest clones. Sequencing was done on a sample of CD4+ T cells from PBMCs. The receptors were gathered from a human donor with multiple sclerosis.

This clonotype has a single count. V and J are TRBV20-1 and TRBJ2-7; 8 bases map to TRBD1. Germline CDR1 DFQATT, CDR2 SNEGSKA (reference sequence). V shed 0 bases and J 0 bases; nucleotides not matched to a gene: 1. CDR3 length equals 14 residues. CDR3 region: CSARDDRGSYEQYF. DNA of the CDR3: TGCAGTGCTAGAGACGACAGGGGCTCCTACGAGCAGTACTTC.

V usage is TRBV25-1 and J usage is TRBJ2-1, with D possibly being TRBD2 (6 bases). The CDR3 loop spans 15 amino acids. The V gene lost 8 bases and the J gene lost 0 bases, with 14 bases spanning the gap. CDR1 is MGHDK, CDR2 SYGVNS, per germline. Here the CDR3 DNA reads TGTGCCAGCCTTCCCGGGAGAGGCTCCTACAATGAGCAGTTCTTC. The encoded protein is CASLPGRGSYNEQFF.

CDR3 region: CSASPGAGTEAFF. The CDR3 DNA reads as TGCAGTGCTAGTCCTGGGGCGGGCACTGAAGCTTTCTTT. The J gene is TRBJ1-1, the V gene TRBV20-1; possible D gene TRBD1, 5 bases. V lost 3 bases to trimming and J lost 4 bases, with 12 bases between them. Germline V gene lookup returns CDR1 DFQATT and CDR2 SNEGSKA (reference sequence). The CDR3 consists of 13 residues.

The gene calls are TRBV20-1 and TRBJ2-3, with 7 bases aligning to TRBD2. The junction had 15 bases not matched to a gene; V was cut back by 5 bases and J by 4 bases. The germline V gene has CDR1 DFQATT and CDR2 SNEGSKA (reference sequence). The CDR3 sequence is 16 residues long. In nucleotides, the CDR3 is TGCAGTGCTCCAAGCAGGCTAGCGGCGGCCTCAGATACGCAGTATTTT. Amino acids: CSAPSRLAAASDTQYF.

This clonotype appeared a single time. The V gene is TRBV30, the J gene TRBJ1-1, with D perhaps matching TRBD1 (6 bases). Germline assignment: CDR1 GTSNPN and CDR2 SVGIG (reference sequence). The CDR3 contains 12 residues. The germline V and J ends were trimmed by 5 bases and 1 base, with 8 bases remaining between them. CDR3 coding DNA: TGTGCCTGGCGGACAGCGAACACTGAAGCTTTCTTT. It specifies CAWRTANTEAFF.

The chain combines TRBV7-3 with TRBJ1-1, with a weak D call TRBD1 (6 bases). Trimming cost V 3 bases and J 8 bases, with 10 bases left between them. Germline V gene lookup returns CDR1 SGHTA and CDR2 FQGTGA. The CDR3 spans 12 residues. The CDR3 is CASSLVGGEAFF. CDR3 nucleotide sequence: TGTGCCAGCAGCTTGGTCGGGGGCGAAGCTTTCTTT.

The chain has TRBV10-3 and TRBJ2-1; 16 nucleotides align to TRBD2. This CDR3 has 16 amino acids. J was trimmed by 7 bases and V by 10 bases; bases with no gene match: 10. Germline CDR1 is ENHRY and CDR2 is SYGVKD. The chain's CDR3 is CATGTSGGAGMNEQFF. The CDR3 DNA reads as TGTGCCACAGGGACTAGCGGGGGGGCTGGAATGAATGAGCAGTTCTTC.

The chain recombines TRBV3-1 with TRBJ1-2; D gene ambiguous. V was cut by 4 bases and J by 5 bases, with 20 bases left in between. The CDR3 loop spans 16 amino acids. Per the germline V gene, CDR1 is LGHDT and CDR2 is YNNKEL (reference sequence). CDR3 DNA: TGTGCCAGCAGCCGGGCGGTCGGGCCGGCGAATTATGGCTACACCTTC. This translates into CASSRAVGPANYGYTF.

The chain has TRBV30 and TRBJ1-6; the D is unclear. Germline-derived CDR1 and CDR2 are GTSNPN and SVGIG (reference sequence). V dropped 3 bases and J dropped 7 bases, with 10 bases sitting between them. The length of the CDR3 is 13 residues. CDR3 sequence reads: CAWRESQNSPLHF. In DNA, the CDR3 is TGTGCCTGGAGGGAATCCCAAAATTCACCCCTCCACTTT.